One sample yielded the 19 T cell receptor beta chains listed below, sequenced in a study of OX40 agonist ivuxolimab in advanced cancers. The library was made by the immunoSEQ multiplex PCR assay. In TCRdb, the immuneACCESS table is reduced to in-frame sequences with V and J assigned. These tables do not hold every clone; where another copy was compared, an unresolved V gene accounts for under half, and the others remain unexplained. The sample table holds tens of thousands of clones, of which about 88% were seen once. Roughly three fifths of the sample goes to the ten largest clones. This sample comprised CD4+ or CD8+ T cells sorted from blood, obtained in a trial of the OX40 agonist ivuxolimab. The receptors derive from an adult with an advanced solid tumor such as melanoma, head and neck, liver or kidney cancer.

The chain combines TRBV6-5 with TRBJ2-2; the match to TRBD2 covers 10 bases. The CDR3 is 15 amino acids. Germline CDR1 MNHEY, CDR2 SVGAGI. V shed 6 bases and J 7 bases; nucleotides not matched to a gene: 8. The CDR3 is CASRPGVAGGGELFF. In DNA form, the CDR3 reads TGTGCCAGCAGGCCCGGCGTAGCGGGGGGCGGGGAGCTGTTTTTT.

The V call is TRBV7-8, the J call TRBJ2-7; 7 bases align to TRBD2. The V gene end was trimmed by 5 bases and the J gene end by 6 bases; junction bases not matched to a gene: 4. This CDR3 region has 12 residues. Germline V gene lookup returns CDR1 SGHVS and CDR2 FQNEAQ. The CDR3 nucleotides read TGTGCCAGCAGCCCTGGGAGGGGCGAGCAGTACTTC. It specifies CASSPGRGEQYF.

The V gene is TRBV18, the J gene TRBJ2-1; D uncertain. V gave up 2 bases and J gave up 7 bases, with 3 bases separating them. The CDR3 totals 11 residues. Germline V lookup: CDR1 KGHSH, CDR2 LQKENI. CDR3 nucleotide sequence: TGTGCCAGCTCACCAGGGAATGAGCAGTTCTTC. The encoded protein is CASSPGNEQFF.

The chain carries TRBV5-4 and TRBJ2-3; no reliable D call. The V gene's germline CDR1 is SGHNT and CDR2 YYREEE (reference sequence). CDR3 length: 13 amino acids. Trimming removed 3 bases from V and 2 bases from J, with 7 bases in between. CDR3 loop: CASSSVDTDTQYF. Here the CDR3 DNA reads TGTGCCAGCAGCTCAGTTGACACAGATACGCAGTATTTT.

This clone was seen only a few times. CDR3 in DNA: TGTGCCAGCAGCAAAGAATCAGGGGAGTCACCCCTCCACTTT. It is translated as CASSKESGESPLHF. The gene calls are TRBV5-4 and TRBJ1-6; D may be TRBD1 (6 bases). Germline V lookup: CDR1 SGHNT, CDR2 YYREEE (reference sequence). V lost 4 bases and J 10 bases, leaving 15 bases between the germline ends. This CDR3 spans 14 amino acids.

This chain links TRBV5-4 with TRBJ2-5; 7 bases match TRBD1. The V gene's germline CDR1 is SGHNT and CDR2 YYREEE (reference sequence). Trimming cost V 4 bases and J 7 bases; bases outside gene matches: 10. This CDR3 comprises 14 residues. In nucleotides, the CDR3 is TGTGCCAGCAGCCACGCTGGCGCAGGGGGGACCCAGTACTTC. This sequence encodes CASSHAGAGGTQYF.

The chain carries TRBV2 and TRBJ1-1; 8 positions agree with TRBD1. V dropped 6 bases and J dropped 3; count of bases not matched to a gene: 6. CDR1 and CDR2 (germline): SNHLY, FYNNEI. This CDR3 contains 14 residues. The CDR3 nucleotides read TGTGCCAGCAGAGTCTCGACAGGGGACACTGAAGCTTTCTTT. Its translation is CASRVSTGDTEAFF. The variable domain in full, with the rest retrieved from reference TRBV2 and TRBJ1-1, is EPEVTQTPSHQVTQMGQEVILRCVPISNHLYFYWYRQILGQKVEFLVSFYNNEISEKSEIFDDQFSVERPDGSNFTLKIRSTKLEDSAMYFCASRVSTGDTEAFFGQGTRLTVV.

This clone has at least ten counts. The chain joins TRBV29-1 to TRBJ1-2; 12 bases are shared with TRBD1. Germline CDR1 and CDR2: SQVTM and ANQGSEA. The J segment lost 7 bases and the V segment lost 5 bases, leaving 8 bases of the junction unmatched. CDR3 length: 14 amino acids. CDR3 bases: TGCAGCGTTTTGACCGGGACAGGGGGCTCTGGCTACACCTTC. Translated, it gives CSVLTGTGGSGYTF.

V and J are TRBV15 and TRBJ1-1; D gene ambiguous. CDR1 LNHNV and CDR2 YYDKDF come from the germline V gene (reference sequence). Deletions cut 0 bases from V and 2 bases from J, with 10 bases between. This CDR3 has 15 amino acids. CDR3 amino acids: CATSRDYSFNTEAFF. DNA for the CDR3: TGTGCCACCAGCAGAGATTACAGTTTTAACACTGAAGCTTTCTTT.

The chain joins TRBV20-1 to TRBJ2-5; D is unresolved. This CDR3 region has 11 residues. Trimming pared 6 bases from V and 2 bases from J, leaving 7 bases between. Per germline, CDR1 DFQATT and CDR2 SNEGSKA (reference sequence). For the CDR3, the DNA is TGCAGTGCGATCACTCAAGAGACCCAGTACTTC. It codes for CSAITQETQYF.

This CDR3 is CSARTDTQYF. The CDR3 DNA sequence: TGCAGCGCCCGAACAGATACGCAGTATTTT. The V gene is TRBV29-1, the J gene TRBJ2-3, with unresolved D. The germline V gene has CDR1 SQVTM and CDR2 ANQGSEA. The CDR3 loop spans 10 amino acids. V was shortened by 7 bases and J by 3 bases, with 5 bases between the two germline ends.

CDR3 region: CASSLQVARGQGSEQFF. CDR3 coding DNA: TGTGCCAGCAGCTTACAAGTTGCACGGGGCCAGGGATCTGAGCAGTTCTTC. The chain links TRBV7-8 to TRBJ2-1, with D possibly being TRBD1 or TRBD2 (5 bases each). V was pared by 2 bases and J by 9 bases, with 23 bases between. Germline values: CDR1 SGHVS, CDR2 FQNEAQ. The CDR3 contains 17 residues.

This chain uses TRBV6-1 with TRBJ2-7; 7 bases match TRBD2. From germline, CDR1 is MNHNS and CDR2 SASEGT. CDR3 length equals 12 residues. Unmatched junction bases numbered 4, after V lost 4 bases and J lost 7 bases. The CDR3 is CASSVGGGEQYF. The CDR3 coding sequence is TGTGCCAGCAGTGTGGGGGGAGGGGAGCAGTACTTC.

The chain combines TRBV7-9 with TRBJ1-4; a possible D gene is TRBD1 (6 bases). V lost 4 bases and J lost 0, with 9 bases in between. Germline V gene data show CDR1 as SEHNR and CDR2 as FQNEAQ (reference sequence). The length of the CDR3 is 15 residues. This CDR3 reads CASSSRTATNEKLFF. The CDR3 nucleotides are TGTGCCAGCAGCTCCCGGACAGCAACTAATGAAAAACTGTTTTTT.

The chain employs TRBV15 and TRBJ1-2; no definite D call. The V end was cut by 0 bases, the J end by 7 bases, with 15 bases between. From germline, CDR1 is LNHNV and CDR2 YYDKDF (reference sequence). CDR3 length equals 15 residues. Here the CDR3 DNA reads TGTGCCACCAGCAGAGATGGTTCCGGGGATCGTGGCTACACCTTC. This translates into CATSRDGSGDRGYTF.

V and J are TRBV10-2 and TRBJ2-7, with 13 bases lining up with TRBD2. The CDR3 loop spans 15 amino acids. Unmatched junction bases numbered 4, after V lost 8 bases and J lost 0 bases. The V gene's germline CDR1 is WSHSY and CDR2 SAAADI. The CDR3 reads CASLGLAGSSYEQYF. The CDR3 DNA sequence: TGCGCCAGCTTGGGACTAGCGGGGAGCTCCTACGAGCAGTACTTC.

The rearrangement joins TRBV5-1 to TRBJ2-5; D call uncertain. This CDR3 is 13 amino acids long. Germline V gene lookup returns CDR1 SGHRS and CDR2 YFSETQ. Trimming took 0 bases from V and 4 from J, leaving 7 bases between them. The CDR3 DNA sequence: TGCGCCAGCAGCTTGGGCGTGGGAGAGACCCAGTACTTC. The encoded protein is CASSLGVGETQYF.

The chain links TRBV21-1 to TRBJ2-7; the table calls TRBD2, which could not be checked here. TRBV21-1 is shown as a pseudogene. The CDR3 has 16 residues. CDR3 loop: CASSIEREPFFNEQYF. For the CDR3, the DNA is TGTGCCAGCAGTATCGAGCGGGAGCCCTTCTTCAACGAGCAGTACTTC.

V and J are TRBV6-1 and TRBJ2-3; TRBD2 matches at 10 bases. This CDR3 is built from 17 residues. The V gene end was trimmed by 2 bases and the J gene end by 1 base; junction bases not matched to a gene: 6. The germline V gene encodes CDR1 MNHNS and CDR2 SASEGT. This CDR3 reads CASSELAGAGGTDTQYF. CDR3 DNA sequence: TGTGCCAGCAGTGAACTAGCGGGAGCGGGGGGCACAGATACGCAGTATTTT.